This T cell receptor (beta chain) was captured by sequencing in a study of cytotoxic CD8 clonotypes in ibrutinib-treated CLL (dated by TCRdb to 2020 to 2023). Regarding the research as a whole: The cohort included some 14 treatment-naive and around 10 relapsed/refractory patients; some 18 were IGHV unmutated. Response samples were obtained after a median of about 13 months of treatment, with a range of roughly 6 to 36 months. Cryopreserved peripheral blood mononuclear cells were obtained prior to treatment, at the time of response, and at either disease progression or sustained remission. Partial responses were observed in 24 patients and complete responses in 2; after a median follow-up of 68 months, remission was maintained in 14 patients and progression was observed in roughly 12. Of the approximately 86 participants in the trial, about 26 had longitudinal samples available. On average, each sample yielded approximately 250,000 productive templates and around 100,000 productive rearrangements.

This clone was seen only a few times. Its antigen has not been determined. No base quality values were provided; no much bigger clone lies one nucleotide off. The paper's findings and limits, for the study overall: At ibrutinib response clonality went up, during sustained remission it held steady, and at progression it dropped back toward baseline. Sustained-remission and progressing patients did not have matched sampling times, and lymph node repertoires were not examined. At baseline, clonality was higher than in age-matched healthy donors and showed a strong correlation with circulating CD8+ T-cell counts. Public clonotypes were rare and either shrank or stayed stable during treatment, and the rise in clonality at ibrutinib response reflected expansion of private clonotypes.

From a lookup of the germline V gene (reference sequence), CDR1 and CDR2 are SGHNT and YYREEE. From cysteine to phenylalanine, the CDR3 is 13 amino acids long. Just CDR3 DNA is preserved here, 39 bases in frame from base 1. A distance of 16 bases separates the germline ends of V and J, which lose 10 bases and 5 bases respectively. For TCR beta library preparation, around 1.8 micrograms of genomic DNA were extracted from the cryopreserved PBMCs. Longitudinal blood samples from CLL patients on ibrutinib monotherapy were analyzed using high-throughput TCR beta sequencing. The patients were enrolled in a single-center, open-label phase 2 trial of ibrutinib monotherapy. A MiSeq instrument was used for deep resolution sequencing, which targeted depths ranging from 1 in 1 million up to 1 in 200,000 T cells, with coverage averaging 10x for each clonotype. The immunoSEQ hsTCRB Kit was used to generate TCR beta libraries. As for how the authors treated the data: ImmunoSEQ Data Assistant and ImmunoSEQ Analyzer were used for data analysis, and V, D and J genes were assigned according to IMGT definitions. Clonality, which ranges from 0 to 1, was calculated as one minus the normalized Shannon entropy of productive rearrangement frequencies. Public clonotype analysis was restricted to overrepresented clonotypes comprising at least 0.05% of each patient's repertoire. Around 13 age-matched healthy donor repertoires from immuneACCESS were used as controls for clonality. TCRdb took over this immuneACCESS table, retaining in-frame rearrangements with V and J assigned. Such tables are incomplete; in checked studies, under half of the missing clones stem from an unresolved V gene, and the remainder is unexplained. Clone size and V and J calls were adopted from that table, with D and trimming inferred from the DNA. The sample profile shows approximately 22,000 clones; 70% to 80% of them were found once. The ten top clones hold 26% of the sample.

The chain is encoded by TRBV5-4 joined to TRBJ2-1, with the D gene not confidently named. The specimen was PBMCs, collected before ibrutinib treatment. The receptor was derived from a human donor with chronic lymphocytic leukemia. The nucleotides are TGTGCCCCGGCTAGGGCAGGCGACAATGAGCAGTTCTTC. This translates into CAPARAGDNEQFF.